This note documents a single T cell receptor (beta chain) sequence. Its antigen has not been determined. No clone much larger than this one lies a single base away; base qualities are absent. The source of the sample is a study of blood T cell repertoires in COVID-19 (dated by TCRdb to between 2020 and 2021). Describing the broader study: Samples from collaborators originated in the United States, Italy and Spain and spanned both the acute and convalescent phases of COVID-19. The material from the prospective study consisted of cDNA or gDNA derived from T cells, B-cell-depleted T cells, or PBMCs. Deeply sampled blood TCRbeta repertoires from subjects exposed to, actively infected with, or recovered from COVID-19 were included in the dataset. The repertoires were made available in a free public database intended to serve as a resource for research on the immune response to SARS-CoV-2. The samples were drawn from the first 160 participants of the ongoing ImmuneRACE study and from some 1,300 subjects provided by 6 global collaborators. A de-identified subject ID, COVID-19 status, age in years and sex were almost always included in the sample metadata. Where HLA class I and class II types were available, the types were taken from metadata supplied by the sample provider, not from assay-based typing.

Enrolling through a virtual design, the prospective study's participants ranged in age from roughly 18 to 95 years and lived across some 23 United States geographic areas. In the prospective study, participants were assigned to cohorts based on the clinical history participants reported in a screening survey and a study questionnaire. Recovered participants in ImmuneRACE Cohort 3 were defined as having two consecutive negative NP/OP PCR tests, clearance from a healthcare professional, or resolution of symptoms. Mobile phlebotomists in the prospective study collected whole blood, serum and a nasopharyngeal or oropharyngeal swab from every participant. Prospective study participants could optionally give additional blood draws and questionnaires over an approximately two-month period. Prospective study blood samples were shipped either frozen or at room temperature before DNA extraction. Including the terminal cysteine and valine, the CDR3 comprises 14 residues. Only the CDR3 DNA is retained, 42 bases long and in frame from the first base. CDR1 MGHRA and CDR2 YSYEKL are derived from the germline V gene. Clipping removes 2 bases from V and 4 bases from J, with 4 as the unmatched junction base count.

TCRbeta CDR3 regions were amplified from genomic DNA using the immunoSEQ Assay, a bias-controlled multiplex PCR. The source study handled its data this way. The number of nucleated cells in each sample was estimated from the amplification of reference gene primers within the assay. To quantify the absolute abundance of each unique TCRbeta CDR3 rearrangement, sequence reads were collapsed and filtered. For each sample, productive Simpson clonality was calculated as the square root of Simpson's diversity index over productive rearrangements. TCRdb took over this immuneACCESS table, retaining in-frame rearrangements with V and J assigned. Such tables are incomplete; in checked studies, under half of the missing clones stem from an unresolved V gene, and the remainder is unexplained. V, J and clone size derive from that table, while D and trimming were established from the DNA sequence. For this sample the table gives 450,000 to 500,000 clones, of which about nine tenths were detected only once. Of the sample, 7% to 10% falls within the top ten clones.

Broad study findings and their caveats: Clinical and demographic metadata were provided uncurated, with the amount varying by source and participant.

Sample: PBMCs or T cells enriched from blood (not recorded which). The sequence joins TRBV4-1 to TRBJ2-7; TRBD2 lines up with 8 middle nucleotides. The TCR was taken from a woman in her sixties who had recovered from COVID-19. The CDR3 reads CASSQSPGGYEQYV. The sequenced DNA: TGCGCCAGCAGCCAATCCCCGGGGGGGTACGAGCAGTACGTC.